This T cell receptor beta chain was captured by sequencing in a study of blood T cell repertoires in COVID-19. Study summary: The United States, Italy and Spain supplied acute and convalescent COVID-19 samples. From T cells, B-cell-depleted T cells, or PBMCs came the material, which was cDNA or gDNA.

Original processing notes: Amplification of reference gene primers was used by the study to estimate nucleated cell counts. Repertoires were generated with immunoSEQ multiplex PCR, while TCRdb's copy carries only in-frame clones and drops some. V and J calls and clone size are as listed in that table; D and trimming were resolved from the DNA. Among about 150,000 clones listed, 91% were seen once. The V gene's germline CDR1 is SEHNR and CDR2 FQNEAQ (reference sequence). This CDR3 region has 19 residues. V shed 5 bases, J shed 4 bases, and the junction held 22 bases outside the gene matches. Sequenced input: peripheral blood. The sequence was collected from a middle-aged man with acute or convalescent COVID-19. This chain joins TRBV7-9 and TRBJ2-5; TRBD2 matches at 7 bases. CDR3 sequence reads: CASSGGENRGTSWRETQYF. The CDR3 region has the DNA TGTGCCAGCAGCGGGGGGGAGAATAGAGGGACCAGCTGGCGAGAGACCCAGTACTTC.